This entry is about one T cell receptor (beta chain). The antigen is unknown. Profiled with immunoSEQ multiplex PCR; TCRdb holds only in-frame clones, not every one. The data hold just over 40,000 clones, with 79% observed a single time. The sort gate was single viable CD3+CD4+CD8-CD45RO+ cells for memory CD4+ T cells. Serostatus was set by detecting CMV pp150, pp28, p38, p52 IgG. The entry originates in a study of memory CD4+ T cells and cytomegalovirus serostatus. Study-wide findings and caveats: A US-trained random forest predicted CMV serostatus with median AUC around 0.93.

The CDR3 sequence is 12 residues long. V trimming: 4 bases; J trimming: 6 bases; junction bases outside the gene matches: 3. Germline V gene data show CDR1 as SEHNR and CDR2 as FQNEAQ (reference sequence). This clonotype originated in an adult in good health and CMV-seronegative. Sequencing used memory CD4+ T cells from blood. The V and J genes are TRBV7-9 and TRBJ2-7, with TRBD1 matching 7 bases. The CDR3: CASSSTGAEQYF. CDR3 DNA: TGTGCCAGCAGCTCAACAGGGGCCGAGCAGTACTTC.